Below, 30 T cell receptor beta chains from the same sample are listed, as sequenced in a study of control samples from healthy donors and cancer patients. The data were produced by immunoSEQ multiplex PCR, yet TCRdb's version contains in-frame clones alone and is incomplete. The repertoire has about 98,000 clones, under 95% of them found once; the top ten carry about 2.5%. The sample consisted of blood. The source is a woman in her late teens or twenties in good health.

The chain has TRBV10-3 and TRBJ1-1, with D possibly TRBD1 on 5 matching bases. Trimming left V 4 bases short and J 1 base short, with 7 bases between. The CDR3 runs 13 residues. The V gene's germline CDR1 is ENHRY and CDR2 SYGVKD. The CDR3 reads CAISGRANTEAFF. CDR3 bases: TGTGCCATCAGTGGCAGGGCGAACACTGAAGCTTTCTTT.

The chain couples TRBV27 to TRBJ2-7; tentative D call: TRBD2 (5 bases). Trimming took off 5 bases at V and 0 bases at J, with 11 bases between the two ends. The germline gives CDR1 MNHEY, CDR2 SMNVEV (reference sequence). This CDR3 comprises 14 residues. The DNA for the CDR3 is TGTGCCAGCAGTCCCCGACGGGACTCCTACGAGCAGTACTTC. Amino acids: CASSPRRDSYEQYF.

CDR3 in amino acids: CASSDGQGRPSGANVLTF. CDR3 sequence (DNA): TGTGCCAGCAGCGACGGACAGGGGCGACCCTCTGGGGCCAACGTCCTGACTTTC. V and J are TRBV9 and TRBJ2-6; TRBD1 matches at 9 bases. There are 18 residues in the CDR3. Trimming took 3 bases from V and 0 from J; bases not matched to a gene: 7. Germline V CDR1 and CDR2: SGDLS, YYNGEE.

Only one count was recorded for this clone. The chain links TRBV11-2 to TRBJ2-7, with 10 positions matching TRBD2. The V gene's germline CDR1 is SGHAT and CDR2 FQNNGV. The CDR3 is 14 amino acids. Unmatched junction bases numbered 9, after V lost 6 bases and J lost 7 bases. The CDR3: CASSKLAGRGEQYF. The CDR3 bases are TGTGCCAGCAGTAAACTAGCGGGGAGGGGGGAGCAGTACTTC. Combining the CDR3 with reference TRBV11-2 and TRBJ2-7 gives the whole variable domain EAGVAQSPRYKIIEKRQSVAFWCNPISGHATLYWYQQILGQGPKLLIQFQNNGVVDDSQLPKDRFSAERLKGVDSTLKIQPAKLEDSAVYLCASSKLAGRGEQYFGPGTRLTVT.

This clone was observed a single time. The gene calls are TRBV2 and TRBJ1-4, with 9 bases matching TRBD1. Germline CDR1 and CDR2: SNHLY and FYNNEI. This CDR3 contains 13 residues. J gave up 4 bases and V 6 bases, and 0 bases lay outside the gene matches. In nucleotides, the CDR3 is TGTGCCAGCAGGGGACAGGGTAATGAAAAACTGTTTTTT. This codes for CASRGQGNEKLFF.

J is TRBJ2-7 and V is TRBV24-1; TRBD2 is a possible D gene (7 bases). Germline CDR1 reads KGHDR; CDR2 reads SFDVKD. The CDR3 is 15 residues long. V lost 8 bases, J lost 2 bases, and 18 bases lay in between. For the CDR3, the DNA is TGTGCCACCAAGGGGGGGGTGGGGCCTGCCTACGAGCAGTACTTC. It is translated as CATKGGVGPAYEQYF.

This clone was recorded only once. This chain connects TRBV7-2 to TRBJ2-7; maybe TRBD1 (6 bases). The CDR3 is 18 amino acids. CDR1 is SGHTA, CDR2 FQGNSA, per germline. Trimming took off 8 bases at V and 3 bases at J, with 29 bases between the two ends. CDR3 bases: TGTGCCAGCGGGGGTCAGTACAGGGAAGGGGTGTTAAGCTACGAGCAGTACTTC. This codes for CASGGQYREGVLSYEQYF.

The chain joins TRBV2 to TRBJ1-6; D not certain. There are 17 residues in the CDR3. The germline V gene has CDR1 SNHLY and CDR2 FYNNEI. The ends were cut back, 0 bases at V and 6 bases at J, with 15 bases in the middle. The CDR3 loop is CASSEALIFSANSPLHF. In nucleotides, the CDR3 is TGTGCCAGCAGTGAAGCGCTTATTTTCAGTGCTAATTCACCCCTCCACTTT.

This chain connects TRBV5-8 to TRBJ1-6; weak D call: TRBD1 (6 bases). V dropped 2 bases and J dropped 9 bases, with 6 bases sitting between them. This CDR3 spans 12 amino acids. Germline assignment: CDR1 SGHTS and CDR2 YDEGEE. The CDR3 here is CASSFRGSPLHF. Written as DNA, the CDR3 is TGTGCCAGCAGCTTCAGGGGTTCACCCCTCCACTTT.

This clone was picked up one time. V and J are TRBV5-1 and TRBJ1-6, with D unclear. The germline V gene has CDR1 SGHRS and CDR2 YFSETQ. The V and J ends lost 3 bases and 0 bases respectively, with 7 bases between them. The CDR3 is 15 residues long. The CDR3 sequence is CASSSPDSYNSPLHF. CDR3 bases: TGCGCCAGCAGCTCCCCCGACTCCTATAATTCACCCCTCCACTTT.

The chain links TRBV9 to TRBJ2-7; 7 bases are shared with TRBD2. The V segment lost 2 bases and the J segment 3 bases; nucleotides outside the gene matches: 5. There are 14 residues in the CDR3. The germline CDR1 and CDR2 sequences are SGDLS and YYNGEE. In DNA, the CDR3 is TGTGCCAGCAGCGTCGAAGCGGGGAACTACGAGCAGTACTTC. Its protein is CASSVEAGNYEQYF.

CDR3 residues: CASSVETAKEQYF. CDR3 nucleotides: TGTGCCAGCAGCGTAGAGACAGCGAAGGAGCAGTACTTC. The rearrangement uses TRBV9 and TRBJ2-7; tentatively, D is TRBD1 (5 bases). The V end was cut by 0 bases, the J end by 7 bases, with 11 bases between. The CDR3 covers 13 residues. CDR1 is SGDLS and CDR2 is YYNGEE in the germline V gene.

The J gene is TRBJ1-2, the V gene TRBV19; D ambiguous. V lost 1 base to trimming and J lost 4 bases, with 10 bases between them. The CDR3 is 14 residues long. Germline CDR1 LNHDA, CDR2 SQIVND (reference sequence). The CDR3 DNA sequence: TGTGCCAGTAGTATAGTGCTGGGCTCCTATGGCTACACCTTC. Translation gives CASSIVLGSYGYTF.

The V call is TRBV30, the J call TRBJ2-1; TRBD1 aligns across 8 bases. Per the germline V gene, CDR1 is GTSNPN and CDR2 is SVGIG (reference sequence). V shed 2 bases, J shed 3 bases, and the junction held 6 bases outside the gene matches. This CDR3 comprises 15 residues. Here the CDR3 DNA reads TGTGCCTGGAGTAAGTCGGACAGGGACTACAATGAGCAGTTCTTC. This translates into CAWSKSDRDYNEQFF.

The chain carries TRBV4-3 and TRBJ2-1, with 8 positions matching TRBD2. J gave up 3 bases and V 4 bases, and 2 bases lay outside the gene matches. The CDR3 length is 14 residues. The germline gives CDR1 LGHNA, CDR2 YSLEER. CDR3 nucleotides: TGCGCCAGCAGCCGTAGCGGGGACTACAATGAGCAGTTCTTC. Residues: CASSRSGDYNEQFF.

The rearrangement uses TRBV7-3 and TRBJ2-3, with 12 bases fitting TRBD2. This CDR3 has 16 residues. After removal of 5 bases from V and 3 bases from J, the junction contained 6 bases not matched to a gene. Germline loops: CDR1 SGHTA, CDR2 FQGTGA. The CDR3 reads CASSQRTSGTTDTQYF. The CDR3 DNA is TGTGCCAGCAGCCAGAGGACTAGCGGGACTACAGATACGCAGTATTTT.

This clone was seen just once. The chain links TRBV6-2 or TRBV6-3 to TRBJ1-2; possibly TRBD1 for D (5 bases). The CDR3 contains 15 residues. V was shortened by 4 bases and J by 5 bases, with 17 bases between the two germline ends. Germline V gives CDR1 MNHEY, CDR2 SVGEGT. In nucleotides, the CDR3 is TGTGCCAGCAGTTTGTCGGGACTCCGGGGGTATGGCTACACCTTC. It yields the protein CASSLSGLRGYGYTF.

The chain recombines TRBV19 with TRBJ2-7; 7 positions match TRBD2. Germline assignment: CDR1 LNHDA and CDR2 SQIVND (reference sequence). The CDR3 is 15 amino acids. The ends lost 4 bases at V and 7 bases at J; junction bases unmatched: 13. The CDR3 region has the DNA TGTGCCAGTAGTACGTCTCAGGCGGGAGCAAGGGAGCAGTACTTC. It yields the protein CASSTSQAGAREQYF.

The chain has TRBV2 and TRBJ2-2; possible D gene TRBD2, 5 bases. Germline V gives CDR1 SNHLY, CDR2 FYNNEI. V lost 6 bases and J lost 4, with 12 bases in between. This CDR3 region has 14 residues. CDR3 sequence (DNA): TGTGCCAGCAGACTTCTAGCTTCCACCGGGGAGCTGTTTTTT. Translating gives CASRLLASTGELFF.

This chain joins TRBV4-1 and TRBJ1-1; possibly TRBD1 for D (6 bases). Trimming cost V 8 bases and J 0 bases, with 13 bases left between them. The CDR3 sequence is 14 residues long. CDR1 and CDR2 (germline): MGHRA, YSYEKL. The DNA of the CDR3 is TGCGCCAGCGGTAACAGGGCATTGAACACTGAAGCTTTCTTT. Its translation: CASGNRALNTEAFF.

This clone has just one count. The chain couples TRBV24-1 to TRBJ2-1; TRBD1 is a possible D gene (7 bases). CDR1 is KGHDR and CDR2 is SFDVKD in the germline V gene. Trimming took off 0 bases at V and 7 bases at J, with 18 bases between the two ends. There are 17 residues in the CDR3. This chain's CDR3 is CATSDLQRGQGGNEQFF. The CDR3 DNA is TGTGCCACCAGTGATTTGCAAAGGGGGCAGGGGGGTAATGAGCAGTTCTTC.

The chain links TRBV9 to TRBJ1-2; 8 bases align to TRBD1. Germline V CDR1 and CDR2: SGDLS, YYNGEE. This CDR3 has 16 amino acids. Trimming at V came to 0 bases and at J to 5 bases, leaving 9 bases not matched to a gene. CDR3 DNA: TGTGCCAGCAGCGTAGGAGGGACAGGCCTTGGATATGGCTACACCTTC. It translates to CASSVGGTGLGYGYTF.

The chain carries TRBV7-9 and TRBJ1-1; D might be TRBD1 (5 bases). This CDR3 is built from 14 residues. The ends were cut back, 5 bases at V and 3 bases at J, with 13 bases in the middle. Germline lookup yields CDR1 SEHNR and CDR2 FQNEAQ (reference sequence). CDR3 in DNA: TGTGCCAGCAGCCTCCGGGACTTGGACACTGAAGCTTTCTTT. This encodes CASSLRDLDTEAFF.

This chain joins TRBV7-2 and TRBJ2-4, with TRBD2 as a possible D gene (5 bases). The CDR3 contains 15 residues. Trimming shortened V by 5 bases and J by 4 bases, and 15 bases separated the two germline ends. Germline CDR1 and CDR2: SGHTA and FQGNSA. CDR3 in amino acids: CASSPSRVAKNIQYF. DNA for the CDR3: TGTGCCAGCAGCCCCTCGCGGGTAGCTAAAAACATTCAGTACTTC.

The chain uses TRBV19 and TRBJ1-5; D gene uncertain. Germline V gene sequence: CDR1 LNHDA, CDR2 SQIVND (reference sequence). V was clipped by 0 bases and J by 6 bases, with 12 bases between them. The CDR3 extends over 15 amino acids. The CDR3 DNA reads TGTGCCAGTAGTATAGAGGAGGATAGGCGTCAGCCCCAGCATTTT. This encodes CASSIEEDRRQPQHF.

V is TRBV4-1 and J is TRBJ1-2, with TRBD1 as a possible D gene (5 bases). Germline V lookup: CDR1 MGHRA, CDR2 YSYEKL. The CDR3 is made up of 16 amino acids. Deletions cut 0 bases from V and 4 bases from J, with 15 bases between. This CDR3 reads CASSQEWKGRIYGYTF. CDR3 in DNA: TGCGCCAGCAGCCAAGAGTGGAAGGGGCGGATCTATGGCTACACCTTC.

This chain uses TRBV28 with TRBJ2-3; 12 bases map to TRBD2. Germline V gives CDR1 MDHEN, CDR2 SYDVKM. The ends lost 2 bases at V and 5 bases at J; junction bases unmatched: 2. The CDR3 runs 15 residues. The CDR3 nucleotides are TGTGCCAGCAGTTTACTAGCGGGGGGGCGAGATACGCAGTATTTT. This encodes CASSLLAGGRDTQYF.

V is TRBV25-1 and J is TRBJ1-1; possibly TRBD1 for D (5 bases). The CDR3 extends over 16 amino acids. V shed 2 bases and J shed 6 bases, with 19 bases lying between them. Germline values: CDR1 MGHDK, CDR2 SYGVNS. CDR3 sequence: CASSETLQGNSAEAFF. The CDR3 DNA sequence: TGTGCCAGCAGTGAAACCCTGCAGGGAAATTCCGCTGAAGCTTTCTTT.

V usage is TRBV10-2 and J usage is TRBJ1-5; D uncertain. Germline V CDR1 and CDR2: WSHSY, SAAADI. Trimming cost V 3 bases and J 6 bases, with 9 bases left between them. The CDR3 has 13 amino acids. DNA for the CDR3: TGCGCCAGCAGTGAACACAAAGGTCAGCCCCAGCATTTT. Translating gives CASSEHKGQPQHF.

The chain carries TRBV6-5 and TRBJ2-1; 7 nucleotides line up with TRBD2. The CDR3 has 14 residues. CDR1 is MNHEY, CDR2 SVGAGI, per germline. V dropped 4 bases and J dropped 5; count of bases not matched to a gene: 5. The CDR3 bases are TGTGCCAGCAGTTGGACTAGTGACCACAATGAGCAGTTCTTC. Translated, it gives CASSWTSDHNEQFF.